The next 29 T cell receptor beta chains were all read from a single sample in a study of regulatory T cells in long-lasting Graves disease. iRepertoire HTBI primers and Arm-PCR of CDR3 regions built TCR beta libraries. Each CDR3 protein is one row after TCRdb ran MiXCR on the multiplex PCR reads. The sample carries some 350,000 distinct CDR3 sequences, around 15% recorded once. Time point denoted: newly diagnosed GD, antithyroid drugs for less than 3 months. Extracted PBMC RNA gave rise to the TCR library. A further study also used this sample, focusing on T cells in Graves' hyperthyroidism and ophthalmopathy.

The sequenced sample was peripheral blood mononuclear cells (PBMCs), obtained at new diagnosis, from a patient treated with antithyroid drugs. The receptors derive from a young woman with Graves disease.

About this clonotype: Relative to the germline gene, one junction end is altered; a read error may explain this. This sequence joins TRBV30 and TRBJ1-1; 9 nucleotides agree with TRBD1. Germline V gene data show CDR1 as GTSNPN and CDR2 as SVGIG (reference sequence). CDR3 length: 14 amino acids. The CDR3 reads CALSVPTGGTEAFF. DNA of the CDR3: TGTGCCTTGAGTGTACCCACAGGGGGCACTGAAGCCTTCTTT. Drawing the rest from reference TRBV30 and TRBJ1-1, the complete variable domain is SQTIHQWPATLVQPVGSPLSLECTVEGTSNPNLYWYRQAAGRGLQLLFYSVGIGQISSEVPQNLSASRPQDRQFILSSKKLLLSDSGFYLCALSVPTGGTEAFFGQGTRLTVV.

Ten or more counts support this clonotype. A read error may produce the germline difference seen at one junction end. The chain joins TRBV30 to TRBJ1-1; D remains ambiguous. This CDR3 spans 11 amino acids. Per germline, CDR1 GTSNPN and CDR2 SVGIG (reference sequence). CDR3 in DNA: TGTGCCTGGAGTGCCAGGACTGGAGCTTTCTTT. It is translated as CAWSARTGAFF.

This clonotype was observed at least ten times. The chain links TRBV6-5 to TRBJ1-1, with a possible D match to TRBD1 (5 bases). With 4 bases removed from V and 1 base from J, the gap between germline ends came to 13 bases. Germline V gene lookup returns CDR1 MNHEY and CDR2 SVGAGI. The CDR3 covers 15 residues. This CDR3 is CASSSQATANTEAFF. CDR3 coding DNA: TGTGCCAGCAGTTCACAGGCAACCGCGAACACTGAAGCTTTCTTT.

The rearrangement uses TRBV3-1 and TRBJ2-7; D tentatively fits TRBD1 or TRBD2 (5 bases each). CDR3 length equals 16 residues. The germline CDR1 and CDR2 sequences are LGHDT and YNNKEL (reference sequence). V gave up 0 bases and J gave up 5 bases, with 17 bases separating them. The CDR3 region has the DNA TGTGCCAGCAGCCAAGAGCGGTTGAGGGGACCGAACGAGCAGTACTTC. The encoded protein is CASSQERLRGPNEQYF.

The J gene is TRBJ2-6, the V gene TRBV5-6; 10 nucleotides agree with TRBD1. The CDR3 runs to 17 residues. Germline V gene data show CDR1 as SGHDT and CDR2 as YYEEEE. V dropped 4 bases and J dropped 1; count of bases not matched to a gene: 5. CDR3 sequence (DNA): TGTGCCAGCAGCCCGGGACAGGGGAGGTCTGGGGCCAACGTCCTGACTTTC. This translates into CASSPGQGRSGANVLTF.

V is TRBV29-1 and J is TRBJ2-1; 8 nucleotides align to TRBD2. Germline V lookup: CDR1 SQVTM, CDR2 ANQGSEA. V gave up 7 bases and J gave up 4 bases; unmatched junction bases: 9. The CDR3 is 14 amino acids. Here the CDR3 reads CSGGLAGGYNEQFF. As DNA, the CDR3 is TGCAGCGGCGGGTTGGCGGGGGGTTACAATGAGCAGTTCTTC.

V is TRBV12-3 or TRBV12-4 and J is TRBJ2-3, with a tentative D call TRBD2 (5 bases). Trimming shortened V by 7 bases and J by 2 bases, and 22 bases separated the two germline ends. The CDR3 runs to 17 residues. The CDR3 spells CASNKGSAVLLTDTQYF. CDR3 bases: TGTGCCAGCAACAAAGGGTCAGCGGTACTACTCACAGATACGCAGTATTTT.

In its sample, this clonotype was seen many times. DNA of the CDR3: TGTGCCAGCAGCCAGGGAGGGGGGCGGAGATACAATGAGCAGTTCTTC. Protein product: CASSQGGGRRYNEQFF. The chain recombines TRBV3-1 with TRBJ2-1, with D perhaps TRBD2 (7 bases). Germline CDR1 is LGHDT and CDR2 is YNNKEL (reference sequence). Trimming left V 3 bases short and J 4 bases short, with 16 bases between. The CDR3 consists of 16 residues.

This clonotype was found once. This chain links TRBV4-1 with TRBJ2-1; 11 bases align to TRBD1. The V gene's germline CDR1 is MGHRA and CDR2 YSYEKL. The V and J ends lost 7 bases and 2 bases, in that order; junction bases with no gene match: 1. This CDR3 region has 14 residues. CDR3 DNA: TGCGCCAGCAAGGGACAGGGGGCCTACAATGAGCAGTTCTTC. Residues: CASKGQGAYNEQFF.

This clonotype has more than one count but fewer than ten. The chain combines TRBV19 with TRBJ1-6, with unresolved D. This CDR3 contains 13 residues. Germline assignment: CDR1 LNHDA and CDR2 SQIVND (reference sequence). V lost 3 bases, J lost 10 bases, and 10 bases lay in between. The CDR3 DNA reads TGTGCCAGTAGTATTAGACCGCCCTCACCCCTCCACTTT. Amino acids: CASSIRPPSPLHF.

The chain recombines TRBV9 with TRBJ2-1; no clear D. The CDR3 runs 14 residues. With 4 bases removed from V and 10 bases from J, the gap between germline ends came to 18 bases. Germline CDR1 SGDLS, CDR2 YYNGEE. The CDR3 DNA is TGTGCCAGCAGCTTAAGACCCGTGGACCAGGAGCAGTTCTTC. It specifies CASSLRPVDQEQFF.

This clonotype was counted many times. The chain links TRBV6-1 to TRBJ2-1, with 12 bases aligning to TRBD2. V lost 5 bases, J lost 0 bases, and 8 bases stayed unmatched. The CDR3 length is 18 residues. Germline-derived CDR1 and CDR2 are MNHNS and SASEGT. The CDR3 sequence is CASSPGLAGLSSYNEQFF. CDR3 nucleotides: TGTGCCAGCAGTCCGGGACTAGCGGGCCTGAGCTCCTACAATGAGCAGTTCTTC.

Worth noting for this clonotype: With a much larger clone just one base away, this may be a read error. The chain links TRBV12-3 or TRBV12-4 to TRBJ1-5; unclear D gene. The CDR3 consists of 14 residues. The CDR3 DNA is TGTGCCGGCAGTTTATTGGGAGGCAATCAGCCCCAGCATTTT. Protein product: CAGSLLGGNQPQHF.

There are many counts of this clonotype. The genes are TRBV5-1 and TRBJ2-3; 8 bases match TRBD1. Germline loops: CDR1 SGHRS, CDR2 YFSETQ. Trimming at V came to 4 bases and at J to 2 bases, leaving 3 bases not matched to a gene. CDR3 size: 14 residues. CDR3 in amino acids: CASSRDRFTDTQYF. Here the CDR3 DNA reads TGCGCCAGCAGCAGGGACAGGTTCACAGATACGCAGTATTTT.

This clonotype was seen a few times. The rearrangement uses TRBV4-1 and TRBJ2-7; perhaps TRBD2 as D (6 bases). This CDR3 is built from 16 residues. The germline V gene has CDR1 MGHRA and CDR2 YSYEKL. V was pared by 0 bases and J by 1 base, with 13 bases between. CDR3 sequence reads: CASSQENGSPSYEQYF. The CDR3 DNA reads TGCGCCAGCAGCCAAGAAAACGGGAGCCCGTCCTACGAGCAGTACTTC.

This clonotype appeared many times. CDR3 sequence: CASRGTSGPYNEQFF. CDR3 DNA sequence: TGTGCCAGCAGGGGGACTAGCGGCCCGTACAATGAGCAGTTCTTC. The V and J genes are TRBV2 and TRBJ2-1; the match to TRBD2 covers 11 bases. The CDR3 loop spans 15 amino acids. The V segment lost 6 bases and the J segment 4 bases; nucleotides outside the gene matches: 5. In germline, CDR1 is SNHLY, CDR2 FYNNEI. Variable domain in full (rest from reference TRBV2 and TRBJ2-1): EPEVTQTPSHQVTQMGQEVILRCVPISNHLYFYWYRQILGQKVEFLVSFYNNEISEKSEIFDDQFSVERPDGSNFTLKIRSTKLEDSAMYFCASRGTSGPYNEQFFGPGTRLTVL.

This clonotype was counted at least ten times. The chain combines TRBV2 with TRBJ2-3; D possibly corresponds to TRBD1 (7 bases). Trimming took off 3 bases at V and 2 bases at J, with 12 bases between the two ends. This CDR3 spans 15 amino acids. Germline lookup yields CDR1 SNHLY and CDR2 FYNNEI. The CDR3 reads CASSDQGGYTDTQYF. The CDR3 region has the DNA TGTGCCAGCAGTGACCAGGGGGGCTACACAGATACGCAGTATTTT.

This clonotype occurred a few times. The V and J genes are TRBV7-3 and TRBJ1-2, with D tentatively TRBD1 (5 bases). V was trimmed by 4 bases and J by 6 bases, leaving 6 bases between them. Germline V gene lookup returns CDR1 SGHTA and CDR2 FQGTGA. This CDR3 is built from 11 residues. In DNA form, the CDR3 reads TGTGCCAGCAGCTCGGGGGATGGCTACACCTTC. The encoded protein is CASSSGDGYTF.

This clonotype occurred many times. The genes are TRBV5-6 and TRBJ2-7, with D maybe TRBD2 (5 bases). In germline, CDR1 is SGHDT, CDR2 YYEEEE. The CDR3 contains 15 residues. V was pared by 1 base and J by 0 bases, with 11 bases between. The DNA of the CDR3 is TGTGCCAGCAGCTTGAACATGAGGGCCTCCTACGAGCAGTACTTC. It specifies CASSLNMRASYEQYF.

The chain joins TRBV10-3 to TRBJ1-4; perhaps TRBD1 as D (5 bases). The germline CDR1 and CDR2 sequences are ENHRY and SYGVKD. The CDR3 sequence is 13 residues long. V was shortened by 10 bases and J by 5 bases, with 14 bases between the two germline ends. The chain's CDR3 is CATRRGANEKLFF. CDR3 coding DNA: TGTGCCACGAGGAGAGGGGCGAATGAAAAACTGTTTTTT.

In the case of this clonotype: A read error likely explains this, since a far larger clone differs by one base. V is TRBV5-5 and J is TRBJ2-7; D possibly matches TRBD1 or TRBD2 (5 bases each). The CDR3 covers 14 residues. From germline, CDR1 is SGHKS and CDR2 YYEKEE (reference sequence). CDR3 bases: TGCGCCAGCGGCTTCAGGGAAAGCGGCTACGAGCAGTACTTC. It encodes CASGFRESGYEQYF.

This clonotype has a count of ten or more. The V call is TRBV3-1, the J call TRBJ2-2; weak D call: TRBD2 (5 bases). The CDR3 has 14 residues. V lost 4 bases to trimming and J lost 5 bases, with 11 bases between them. Germline V gives CDR1 LGHDT, CDR2 YNNKEL (reference sequence). The CDR3 sequence is CASSLGLETGELFF. Here the CDR3 DNA reads TGTGCCAGCAGCCTCGGACTGGAAACCGGGGAGCTGTTTTTT.

This chain joins TRBV4-1 and TRBJ2-4; 8 nucleotides match TRBD2. Germline V gives CDR1 MGHRA, CDR2 YSYEKL. The V segment lost 0 bases and the J segment 7 bases; nucleotides outside the gene matches: 11. CDR3 length equals 17 residues. The CDR3 nucleotides read TGCGCCAGCAGCCAAGAGAATGCAGCGGGAGACGGTAACATTCAGTACTTC. It encodes CASSQENAAGDGNIQYF.

This clonotype was recorded a few times. The V and J genes are TRBV11-2 and TRBJ1-1; possibly TRBD1 for D (5 bases). Trimming took 3 bases from V and 1 from J, leaving 9 bases between them. Germline lookup yields CDR1 SGHAT and CDR2 FQNNGV. The CDR3 covers 14 residues. The DNA for the CDR3 is TGTGCCAGCAGCTTCGGCAGGGCGAACACTGAAGCTTTCTTT. It codes for CASSFGRANTEAFF.

This clonotype has a count of ten or more. The rearrangement joins TRBV7-9 to TRBJ2-7, with 11 bases that match TRBD2. Germline V gives CDR1 SEHNR, CDR2 FQNEAQ (reference sequence). The V segment lost 0 bases and the J segment 6 bases; nucleotides outside the gene matches: 13. The CDR3 spans 18 residues. CDR3: CASSLAQKSASGRTEQYF. The CDR3 DNA reads as TGTGCCAGCAGCTTAGCGCAAAAGTCGGCTAGCGGGAGGACCGAGCAGTACTTC.

This sequence joins TRBV4-1 and TRBJ2-1, with D perhaps matching TRBD1 (6 bases). Germline CDR1 reads MGHRA; CDR2 reads YSYEKL. Trimming removed 4 bases from V and 2 bases from J, with 12 bases in between. The CDR3 contains 15 residues. CDR3 nucleotides: TGCGCCAGCAGCCCCCGGACAGAGCCCTACAATGAGCAGTTCTTC. Protein: CASSPRTEPYNEQFF.

The sample holds many counts of this clonotype. The gene calls are TRBV2 and TRBJ2-7, with D possibly TRBD2 on 6 matching bases. CDR1 and CDR2 (germline): SNHLY, FYNNEI. The CDR3 covers 13 residues. The V end was cut by 4 bases, the J end by 3 bases, with 10 bases between. The CDR3 reads CASSAGDSYEQYF. For the CDR3, the DNA is TGTGCCAGCAGTGCGGGAGATAGCTACGAGCAGTACTTC.

The chain is built from TRBV6-1 and TRBJ2-2, with 12 bases matching TRBD2. Trimming at V came to 3 bases and at J to 7 bases, leaving 6 bases not matched to a gene. This CDR3 is built from 16 residues. The germline CDR1 and CDR2 sequences are MNHNS and SASEGT. The CDR3 region is CASSDRLAGDLGELFF. The CDR3 nucleotides read TGTGCCAGCAGTGACCGACTAGCGGGAGACCTCGGGGAGCTGTTTTTT.

This clonotype was recorded at least ten times. The CDR3 DNA reads TGTGCCAGCAGTCAGTGGTCTGGGGCCAACGTCCTGACTTTC. Amino acid sequence: CASSQWSGANVLTF. The rearrangement uses TRBV28 and TRBJ2-6; D remains ambiguous. The germline CDR1 and CDR2 sequences are MDHEN and SYDVKM. Between the trimmed V and J ends, which lost 5 bases and 1 base, there was a span of 6 bases. The CDR3 length is 14 residues. The full variable domain, with the rest looked up from reference TRBV28 and TRBJ2-6, is DVKVTQSSRYLVKRTGEKVFLECVQDMDHENMFWYRQDPGLGLRLIYFSYDVKMKEKGDIPEGYSVSREKKERFSLILESASTNQTSMYLCASSQWSGANVLTFGAGSRLTVL.